This TCR beta chain is from a study of T cells in Graves' hyperthyroidism and ophthalmopathy. Amplified TCR beta CDR3 regions derived from RNA transcripts. In the first-round RT-PCR of the TCR CDR3, the HTBI primer set was used. TCRdb reanalysed the multiplex PCR reads using MiXCR and keeps one entry per CDR3 protein. The sample shows more than 600,000 distinct CDR3 sequences, over 15% of them seen only once. A lack of ophthalmopathy progression within 18 months defined stable Graves' hyperthyroidism. V gave up 5 bases and J gave up 2 bases; unmatched junction bases: 7. CDR1 MNHEY and CDR2 SMNVEV come from the germline V gene (reference sequence). CDR3 length equals 15 residues.

The chain carries TRBV27 and TRBJ1-2; TRBD1 matches 8 bases. The sequenced sample consisted of blood. The receptor's source is a man between 18 and 29 years old with Graves' hyperthyroidism. The CDR3 sequence is CASSLRTGGNYGYTF. The CDR3 region has the DNA TGTGCCAGCAGTCTACGAACAGGGGGGAACTATGGCTACACCTTC.